This TCR beta chain stems from a study of cytomegalovirus exposure and HLA in healthy donors. Healthy bone marrow donors made up the cohort. Donors showed nominal health when sampled, although they likely had unrecorded immune exposures. 60 Vbeta and 13 Jbeta primers were used in PCR. This table comes from immunoSEQ multiplex PCR, and its TCRdb copy is limited to in-frame clones, with some not included. In the table there are roughly 120,000 clones, about 72% of which are singletons. Whole-study results and caveats: What a later analysis reportedly showed was that an Asian-associated ancestry cluster had fewer N-insertions than the approximately 700-donor mean. Approximately 18,000 TCR beta sequences were associated with HLA alleles at 0.05 false discovery rate in a later analysis.

Remarks on this clone: The antigen is not known.

The sample taken for sequencing was PBMCs. The TCR was taken from a man between 50 and 59 years old in good health and CMV-seropositive.

As DNA, the CDR3 is TGCAGCGGGGCGACAGGGGGCAACACCGGGGAGCTGTTTTTT. It codes for CSGATGGNTGELFF. The J gene is TRBJ2-2, the V gene TRBV29-1; 10 bases match TRBD1. The CDR3 sequence is 14 residues long. Unmatched junction bases numbered 4, after V lost 7 bases and J lost 2 bases. CDR1 and CDR2 (germline): SQVTM, ANQGSEA.